The rows below give T cell receptor beta chains drawn from one sample of a study of T cells after yellow fever vaccination. Each CDR3 protein is one row after TCRdb ran MiXCR on the 5' RACE reads. This sample has around 250,000 distinct CDR3 sequences, with about 7.1% found just once. This specimen consisted of CD4+ T cells sorted from PBMCs, obtained 15 days after the yellow fever booster vaccination. These receptors came from a young man who received the YFV17D yellow fever vaccine. Each CDR3 is given with its conserved first and last residue. Each record gives: V gene, D gene, clone size, J gene, CDR3 protein, CDR3 DNA. D genes are given only for firm matches. Part of the rows lack a size; the others show once, few, many or a class for expanded clones.

TRBV29-1,TRBD2,many,TRBJ2-2,CSVSGIQSGELFF,TGCAGCGTGAGCGGGATACAATCCGGGGAGCTGTTTTTT
TRBV3-1,NA,many,TRBJ2-1,CASRPWGSSYNEQFF,TGTGCCAGCAGACCGTGGGGGAGCTCCTACAATGAGCAGTTCTTC
TRBV5-1,NA,NA,TRBJ2-5,CASSLEQGTETQYF,TGCGCCAGCAGCTTGGAACAGGGTACAGAGACCCAGTACTTC
TRBV4-1,NA,NA,TRBJ2-7,CASSQGTGAGLYEQYF,TGCGCCAGCAGCCAAGGCACCGGGGCAGGGCTATACGAGCAGTACTTC
TRBV6-2/TRBV6-3,TRBD2,many,TRBJ2-1,CASDSSGSYNEQFF,TGTGCCAGCGACTCTAGCGGGAGTTATAATGAGCAGTTCTTC
TRBV12-3/TRBV12-4,NA,NA,TRBJ2-7,CASSRPPLYEQYF,TGTGCCAGCAGCCGACCTCCGTTGTACGAGCAGTACTTC
TRBV12-3/TRBV12-4,TRBD2,many,TRBJ2-1,CASSLGAGGPGNEQFF,TGTGCCAGCAGTTTAGGGGCGGGAGGGCCGGGGAATGAGCAGTTCTTC
TRBV20-1,NA,once,TRBJ2-1,CSAHRDAANNEQFF,TGCAGTGCTCACCGGGACGCCGCCAACAATGAGCAGTTCTTC
TRBV7-2,TRBD2,NA,TRBJ2-1,CASSLVAGGYEQFF,TGTGCCAGCAGCTTAGTAGCGGGAGGCTATGAGCAGTTCTTC
TRBV7-8,TRBD2,NA,TRBJ2-1,CASSFRTSGSDNEQFF,TGTGCCAGCAGCTTCCGGACTAGCGGGTCCGACAATGAGCAGTTCTTC
TRBV4-3,TRBD1,NA,TRBJ2-7,CASSQQVAGQGAYEQYF,TGCGCCAGCAGCCAACAAGTAGCCGGCCAGGGGGCCTACGAGCAGTACTTC
TRBV28,TRBD2,few,TRBJ2-7,CASSSLSSGRTEQYF,TGTGCCAGCAGTTCATTGTCTAGCGGGAGAACCGAGCAGTACTTC
TRBV12-3/TRBV12-4,TRBD2,many,TRBJ2-1,CASSLASGKSYNEQFF,TGTGCCAGCAGTTTGGCTAGCGGGAAGTCCTACAATGAGCAGTTCTTC
TRBV20-1,NA,many,TRBJ1-1,CSAHPRKGTEAFF,TGCAGTGCTCACCCGAGGAAGGGCACTGAAGCTTTCTTT
TRBV4-2,TRBD1,NA,TRBJ1-3,CASTSGTGGLRNTIYF,TGTGCCAGTACTTCCGGGACAGGGGGCTTGCGAAACACCATATATTTT
TRBV9,NA,NA,TRBJ2-4,CASSVEGQGGTNIQYF,TGTGCCAGCAGCGTAGAGGGCCAGGGCGGTACAAACATTCAGTACTTC
TRBV20-1,NA,many,TRBJ2-1,CSATLDYHRNQDEQFF,TGCAGTGCTACTTTGGACTATCACCGAAACCAAGATGAGCAGTTCTTC
TRBV24-1,TRBD2,many,TRBJ2-5,CATSAGGSETQYF,TGTGCCACCAGCGCGGGAGGATCGGAGACCCAGTACTTC
TRBV5-4,TRBD1,NA,TRBJ2-5,CASSMDRGQQETQYF,TGTGCCAGCAGCATGGACAGGGGGCAACAAGAGACCCAGTACTTC
TRBV6-2/TRBV6-3,NA,few,TRBJ1-3,CASSRGQTSSGNTIYF,TGTGCCAGCAGTAGAGGACAGACCAGCTCTGGAAACACCATATATTTT
TRBV27,TRBD1,many,TRBJ2-2,CASSAGTGGWREDTGELFF,TGTGCCAGCAGTGCCGGGACAGGGGGCTGGCGAGAAGACACCGGGGAGCTGTTTTTT
TRBV18,NA,NA,TRBJ1-5,CTSSPDRNQPQHF,TGTACCAGCTCACCGGACAGAAATCAGCCCCAGCATTTT
TRBV3-1,NA,few,TRBJ1-3,CASSPRNSGNTIYF,TGTGCCAGCAGCCCCAGGAACTCTGGAAACACCATATATTTT
TRBV7-9,NA,few,TRBJ2-7,CASSLGQSEQYF,TGTGCCAGCAGCCTAGGACAGTCGGAGCAGTACTTC
TRBV7-2,TRBD1,NA,TRBJ1-3,CASSLVGQGGGNTIYF,TGTGCCAGCAGCTTAGTTGGACAGGGGGGCGGAAACACCATATATTTT
TRBV7-2,NA,NA,TRBJ2-3,CASSNGAPNTDTQYF,TGTGCCAGCAGCAACGGAGCCCCCAACACAGATACGCAGTATTTT
TRBV7-9,NA,many,TRBJ1-1,CASSAAPRAFF,TGTGCCAGCAGCGCAGCCCCACGGGCTTTCTTT
TRBV7-2,NA,many,TRBJ2-3,CASSHGSTDTQYF,TGTGCCAGCAGCCACGGGAGCACAGATACGCAGTATTTT
TRBV7-9,TRBD2,NA,TRBJ2-1,CASSLGAGAHNEQFF,TGTGCCAGCAGCTTAGGCGCGGGAGCTCACAATGAGCAGTTCTTC
TRBV24-1,NA,many,TRBJ2-1,CATSLTSVGEQFF,TGTGCCACCAGTCTGACTTCCGTCGGTGAGCAGTTCTTC
TRBV12-3/TRBV12-4,NA,many,TRBJ1-1,CASTKPARHTEAFF,TGTGCCAGCACCAAACCCGCCCGACACACTGAAGCTTTCTTT
TRBV5-1,NA,many,TRBJ2-5,CASSGGADETQYF,TGCGCCAGCAGTGGGGGAGCGGATGAGACCCAGTACTTC
TRBV7-2,NA,few,TRBJ2-7,CASSLVSIYEQYF,TGTGCCAGCAGCTTAGTGTCGATCTACGAGCAGTACTTC
TRBV4-2,NA,NA,TRBJ2-5,CASSQEEGRETQYF,TGTGCCAGCAGCCAAGAGGAGGGACGAGAGACCCAGTACTTC
TRBV12-3/TRBV12-4,TRBD2,few,TRBJ2-7,CASSLGGVVAGFSYEQYF,TGTGCCAGCAGTTTAGGTGGGGTGGTAGCGGGGTTCTCCTACGAGCAGTACTTC
TRBV5-1,NA,NA,TRBJ1-2,CASSSTQGLGYGYTF,TGCGCCAGCAGCTCCACACAGGGTCTGGGCTATGGCTACACCTTC
TRBV15,TRBD2,few,TRBJ2-3,CATSRDPRLAGSTDTQYF,TGTGCCACCAGCAGAGACCCCCGACTAGCGGGAAGCACAGATACGCAGTATTTT
TRBV12-3/TRBV12-4,NA,few,TRBJ2-7,CASSWAGTPAQYF,TGTGCCAGCAGTTGGGCCGGGACCCCCGCGCAGTACTTC
TRBV15,TRBD2,many,TRBJ2-1,CATSRDARLANEQFF,TGTGCCACCAGCAGAGATGCGCGACTAGCCAATGAGCAGTTCTTC
TRBV12-3/TRBV12-4,NA,few,TRBJ1-2,CASSLAVSYGYTF,TGTGCCAGCAGTTTGGCAGTCAGCTATGGCTACACCTTC